This TCR beta chain came from a study of shared clonotypes between healthy human individuals. Clones were sequenced by immunoSEQ multiplex PCR, and TCRdb holds only the in-frame ones, with some missing. The sample lists 2 million to 3 million clones, under 95% occurring once. CDR3 length: 15 amino acids. Germline V lookup: CDR1 MDHEN, CDR2 SYDVKM. Trimming cost V 7 bases and J 0 bases, with 13 bases left between them. The sequence was obtained from a man younger than 30 in good health. Some clones in this sample may be carry-over from other donors' samples. Sample: naive CD4+ T cells from PBMCs. Subset specified: CD45RA+ positively selected. This sequence joins TRBV28 and TRBJ2-1, with a weak D call TRBD1 (5 bases). For the CDR3, the DNA is TGTGCCAGCATGATTTACAGGAGCTCCTACAATGAGCAGTTCTTC. Residues: CASMIYRSSYNEQFF.